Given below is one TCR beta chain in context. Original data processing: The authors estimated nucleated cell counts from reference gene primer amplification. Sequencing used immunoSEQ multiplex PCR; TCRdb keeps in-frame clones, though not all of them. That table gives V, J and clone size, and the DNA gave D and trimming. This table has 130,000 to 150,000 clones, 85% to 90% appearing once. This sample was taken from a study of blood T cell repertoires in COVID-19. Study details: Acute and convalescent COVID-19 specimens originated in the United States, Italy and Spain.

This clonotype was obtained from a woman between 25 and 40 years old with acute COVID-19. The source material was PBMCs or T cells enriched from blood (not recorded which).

The DNA of the CDR3 is TGCAGCGTTGAAGAACACAGGGGGCGCCCCCTCCACTTT. It specifies CSVEEHRGRPLHF. The V and J genes are TRBV29-1 and TRBJ1-6; 9 bases are shared with TRBD1. Germline values: CDR1 SQVTM, CDR2 ANQGSEA. There are 13 residues in the CDR3. The V gene end was trimmed by 0 bases and the J gene end by 13 bases; junction bases not matched to a gene: 4.